This T cell receptor (beta chain) was profiled in a study of CD8+ T cells in alopecia areata. Study-wide findings and caveats: In lesional scalp, particularly from alopecia totalis/universalis, clonality was higher than in normal scalp. Sequenced scalp T cells also include alphabeta T cells resident in normal skin.

The CDR3 is 15 residues long. CDR1 and CDR2 from the germline V gene are SGHTA and FQGNSA. V gave up 2 bases and J gave up 6 bases; unmatched junction bases: 7. As to this clone: Its antigen is as yet unknown.

RNA was extracted and reverse transcribed into cDNA as the sequencing template. TCRdb keeps only in-frame clones here, not all; method: immunoSEQ multiplex PCR. The sample yields approximately 140,000 clones, about 90% seen once. The sample consisted of CD8+ T cells sorted from blood, taken at week 0. This rearrangement joins TRBV7-2 to TRBJ2-3; 8 bases agree with TRBD2. The source is a human donor with alopecia areata. CDR3 loop: CASSLTSGRGDTQYF. CDR3 sequence (DNA): TGTGCCAGCAGCTTAACGAGCGGGAGAGGGGATACGCAGTATTTT.